These 32 T cell receptor beta chains were all obtained from the same sample, sequenced in a study of blood T cell repertoires in COVID-19. Here immunoSEQ multiplex PCR was the method, and the copy in TCRdb shows in-frame clones only, minus some. The sample shows fewer than 300,000 clones, 81% of them seen only once. Sequencing input: peripheral blood. The receptors shown here come from a woman between 55 and 75 years old with active or convalescent COVID-19.

Here the CDR3 reads CASSPRTGVIDYGYTF. In nucleotides, the CDR3 is TGTGCCAGTAGTCCCCGGACAGGGGTTATTGACTATGGCTACACCTTC. This chain joins TRBV19 and TRBJ1-2; 9 bases are shared with TRBD1. Germline values: CDR1 LNHDA, CDR2 SQIVND (reference sequence). V was pared by 5 bases and J by 3 bases, with 10 bases of the junction left unmatched. The CDR3 totals 16 residues.

This clone was detected only a few times. V usage is TRBV5-1 and J usage is TRBJ2-7; tentative D call: TRBD1 (5 bases). The V gene lost 1 base and the J gene lost 2 bases, with 13 bases spanning the gap. The CDR3 totals 15 residues. CDR1 and CDR2 (germline): SGHRS, YFSETQ. The CDR3 region is CASSLSGDSTYEQYF. In nucleotides, the CDR3 is TGCGCCAGCAGCTTGTCAGGCGACAGCACCTACGAGCAGTACTTC. The full variable domain, completed using reference TRBV5-1 and TRBJ2-7, is KAGVTQTPRYLIKTRGQQVTLSCSPISGHRSVSWYQQTPGQGLQFLFEYFSETQRNKGNFPGRFSGRQFSNSRSEMNVSTLELGDSALYLCASSLSGDSTYEQYFGPGTRLTVT.

This clone was observed a handful of times. The rearrangement joins TRBV4-1 to TRBJ1-2; D is ambiguous. Germline lookup yields CDR1 MGHRA and CDR2 YSYEKL. This CDR3 spans 12 amino acids. V was clipped by 0 bases and J by 4 bases, with 3 bases between them. CDR3 residues: CASSQDLYGYTF. The CDR3, as DNA: TGCGCCAGCAGCCAAGACCTCTATGGCTACACCTTC.

CDR3 in DNA: TGTGCCAGCAGTCATGAGGGAGCGGGGGGCCGGCACACCGGGGAGCTGTTTTTT. Encoded protein: CASSHEGAGGRHTGELFF. The rearrangement joins TRBV25-1 to TRBJ2-2; 9 bases line up with TRBD2. Germline loops: CDR1 MGHDK, CDR2 SYGVNS. The CDR3 has 18 amino acids. The J segment lost 3 bases and the V segment lost 5 bases, leaving 13 bases of the junction unmatched.

This chain connects TRBV6-5 to TRBJ2-2; D is perhaps TRBD1 (5 bases). Trimming removed 8 bases from V and 4 bases from J, with 17 bases in between. The CDR3 spans 15 residues. Germline CDR1 and CDR2: MNHEY and SVGAGI. The CDR3 reads CASGPGFWITGELFF. The DNA for the CDR3 is TGTGCCAGCGGCCCAGGGTTTTGGATCACCGGGGAGCTGTTTTTT.

The chain employs TRBV6-5 and TRBJ1-2; D ambiguous. The CDR3 totals 13 residues. Germline CDR1 is MNHEY and CDR2 is SVGAGI. V was cut by 6 bases and J by 0 bases, with 8 bases left in between. Here the CDR3 DNA reads TGTGCCAGCAGCCAAGCCCCTAACTATGGCTACACCTTC. Translating it yields CASSQAPNYGYTF.

The CDR3 spells CASSRQGAPLHF. The CDR3 nucleotides read TGTGCCAGCAGTCGACAGGGGGCACCCCTCCACTTT. The chain recombines TRBV7-2 with TRBJ1-6; 9 positions match TRBD1. Germline assignment: CDR1 SGHTA and CDR2 FQGNSA. The CDR3 contains 12 residues. V lost 6 bases to trimming and J lost 11 bases; unmatched junction nucleotides: 2.

The chain is built from TRBV9 and TRBJ1-3; 8 bases fit TRBD1. The V and J ends lost 0 bases and 4 bases, in that order; junction bases with no gene match: 6. This CDR3 region has 16 residues. Germline assignment: CDR1 SGDLS and CDR2 YYNGEE. CDR3 region: CASSVENRGDGNTIYF. CDR3 DNA sequence: TGTGCCAGCAGCGTAGAGAACAGGGGGGACGGAAACACCATATATTTT. The variable domain in full, with the rest retrieved from reference TRBV9 and TRBJ1-3, is DSGVTQTPKHLITATGQRVTLRCSPRSGDLSVYWYQQSLDQGLQFLIQYYNGEERAKGNILERFSAQQFPDLHSELNLSSLELGDSALYFCASSVENRGDGNTIYFGEGSWLTVV.

The chain employs TRBV19 and TRBJ1-2, with TRBD1 matching over 8 bases. V trimming: 0 bases; J trimming: 3 bases; junction bases outside the gene matches: 12. Germline assignment: CDR1 LNHDA and CDR2 SQIVND (reference sequence). This CDR3 comprises 18 residues. The CDR3 DNA reads as TGTGCCAGTAGTATAGATGGGGATCGGACAGGGCTCGACTATGGCTACACCTTC. Protein: CASSIDGDRTGLDYGYTF.

In this sample, this clone turned up a few times. The J gene is TRBJ2-7, the V gene TRBV10-3; 7 bases match TRBD1. Germline CDR1 ENHRY, CDR2 SYGVKD. There are 12 residues in the CDR3. V was clipped by 6 bases and J by 2 bases; unmatched bases: 1. In DNA form, the CDR3 reads TGTGCCATCAGCGGACAGGCCTACGAGCAGTACTTC. Translation gives CAISGQAYEQYF.

This clone is a singleton in its sample. The chain couples TRBV7-2 to TRBJ2-5; 13 nucleotides align to TRBD2. V dropped 4 bases and J dropped 5; count of bases not matched to a gene: 7. CDR1 is SGHTA, CDR2 FQGNSA, per germline. This CDR3 has 16 residues. The CDR3 nucleotides read TGTGCCAGCAGCTCCGACGGACTAGCGGGGGTTGAGACCCAGTACTTC. Translating it yields CASSSDGLAGVETQYF.

V is TRBV15 and J is TRBJ2-2; perhaps TRBD2 as D (5 bases). Trimming removed 4 bases from V and 3 bases from J, with 6 bases in between. The CDR3 loop spans 13 amino acids. Germline V lookup: CDR1 LNHNV, CDR2 YYDKDF (reference sequence). CDR3 loop: CATSNGDTGELFF. As DNA, the CDR3 is TGTGCCACCAGCAACGGGGACACCGGGGAGCTGTTTTTT.

V and J are TRBV5-1 and TRBJ1-1; D call uncertain. The CDR3 is 14 residues long. V gave up 2 bases and J gave up 4 bases, with 12 bases separating them. The V gene's germline CDR1 is SGHRS and CDR2 YFSETQ. The CDR3 nucleotides read TGCGCCAGCAGCTTAACCCGAAGGAGCACTGAAGCTTTCTTT. Translated: CASSLTRRSTEAFF.

This chain connects TRBV5-1 to TRBJ2-1; TRBD1 matches at 9 bases. Germline V lookup: CDR1 SGHRS, CDR2 YFSETQ. J was trimmed by 6 bases and V by 2 bases; bases with no gene match: 6. This CDR3 region has 15 residues. The CDR3 sequence is CASSFLGTGFNEQFF. Here the CDR3 DNA reads TGCGCCAGCAGCTTCCTCGGGACAGGGTTCAATGAGCAGTTCTTC. Combining the CDR3 with reference TRBV5-1 and TRBJ2-1 gives the whole variable domain KAGVTQTPRYLIKTRGQQVTLSCSPISGHRSVSWYQQTPGQGLQFLFEYFSETQRNKGNFPGRFSGRQFSNSRSEMNVSTLELGDSALYLCASSFLGTGFNEQFFGPGTRLTVL.

The table lists this clone with many counts. This chain connects TRBV27 to TRBJ1-1; tentatively, D is TRBD1 (6 bases). V shed 5 bases and J shed 4 bases, with 11 bases lying between them. This CDR3 spans 13 amino acids. Germline values: CDR1 MNHEY, CDR2 SMNVEV (reference sequence). The CDR3 is CASSTTGRTEAFF. For the CDR3, the DNA is TGTGCCAGCAGTACGACAGGACGCACTGAAGCTTTCTTT.

The rearrangement links TRBV7-3 to TRBJ2-6; 10 nucleotides agree with TRBD1. Germline CDR1 is SGHTA and CDR2 is FQGTGA. J was trimmed by 2 bases and V by 1 base; bases with no gene match: 2. This CDR3 has 17 amino acids. The CDR3 loop reads CASSLIGTGAGANVLTF. The CDR3 DNA is TGTGCCAGCAGCTTAATTGGGACAGGGGCTGGGGCCAACGTCCTGACTTTC.

The V gene is TRBV10-3, the J gene TRBJ2-1, with 7 bases identical to TRBD2. V was pared by 4 bases and J by 6 bases, with 9 bases of the junction left unmatched. Germline V CDR1 and CDR2: ENHRY, SYGVKD. This CDR3 region has 15 residues. CDR3 DNA sequence: TGTGCCATCAGTGTATCGAGCGGGGATAGCAATGAGCAGTTCTTC. It is translated as CAISVSSGDSNEQFF.

The rearrangement links TRBV2 to TRBJ1-2; 7 positions match TRBD1. CDR1 SNHLY and CDR2 FYNNEI come from the germline V gene. J was trimmed by 4 bases and V by 3 bases; bases with no gene match: 5. The CDR3 has 14 amino acids. In DNA form, the CDR3 reads TGTGCCAGCAGTGATTTGGGGACAGTCTATGGCTACACCTTC. It yields the protein CASSDLGTVYGYTF.

In regard to this clone: The same CDR3 arises from other DNA sequences in this sample as well. The rearrangement joins TRBV12-3 or TRBV12-4 to TRBJ1-1; the D gene is possibly TRBD1 (5 bases). This CDR3 spans 13 amino acids. V lost 3 bases and J lost 1, with 6 bases in between. The CDR3 DNA is TGTGCCAGCAGTTTCCAGGGGAACACTGAAGCTTTCTTT. Its translation: CASSFQGNTEAFF.

The rearrangement joins TRBV7-9 to TRBJ2-7; perhaps TRBD1 as D (5 bases). CDR1 is SEHNR and CDR2 is FQNEAQ in the germline V gene (reference sequence). V gave up 4 bases and J gave up 6 bases, with 10 bases separating them. The CDR3 extends over 12 amino acids. CDR3 DNA: TGTGCCAGCAGCTCCCGACAGCGCGAGCAGTACTTC. It codes for CASSSRQREQYF.

The chain is built from TRBV21-1 and TRBJ2-7; the DNA was not used to check the table's D call, TRBD2. TRBV21-1 is a pseudogene segment. This CDR3 contains 20 residues. The CDR3 loop reads CASSKEGGAPPPRGDYEQYF. The CDR3 DNA reads as TGTGCCAGCAGCAAAGAGGGGGGGGCCCCCCCTCCGCGGGGGGACTACGAGCAGTACTTC.

This clone has a single count. The J gene is TRBJ1-2, the V gene TRBV3-1 (or the pseudogene TRBV3-2); 8 bases are a match to TRBD1. Unmatched junction bases numbered 6, after V lost 1 base and J lost 5 bases. This CDR3 region has 15 residues. The germline V gene has CDR1 LGHDT and CDR2 YNNKEL (reference sequence). CDR3 sequence: CASSQALTGDYGYTF. The DNA of the CDR3 is TGTGCCAGCAGCCAAGCCCTGACAGGGGATTATGGCTACACCTTC.

There are a few counts of this clone. The rearrangement joins TRBV30 to TRBJ1-2, with TRBD1 matching over 9 bases. CDR3 length: 14 residues. Germline CDR1 reads GTSNPN; CDR2 reads SVGIG (reference sequence). After removal of 5 bases from V and 6 bases from J, the junction contained 10 bases not matched to a gene. The CDR3 region has the DNA TGTGCCTGGGTCCGGGACAGGGCGTATCATGGCTACACCTTC. Translation gives CAWVRDRAYHGYTF.

The genes are TRBV18 and TRBJ2-3, with 7 bases matching TRBD2. Trimming took 0 bases from V and 1 from J; bases not matched to a gene: 1. CDR3 size: 15 residues. Germline lookup yields CDR1 KGHSH and CDR2 LQKENI. DNA of the CDR3: TGTGCCAGCTCACCACCACGGGGGGGCACAGATACGCAGTATTTT. Its protein product is CASSPPRGGTDTQYF.

This clone showed up just a few times. This chain links TRBV7-9 with TRBJ1-1, with D possibly matching TRBD1 (6 bases). Trimming cost V 1 base and J 4 bases, with 10 bases left between them. Germline assignment: CDR1 SEHNR and CDR2 FQNEAQ (reference sequence). The CDR3 extends over 14 amino acids. This CDR3 reads CASSLGRTVTEAFF. In DNA form, the CDR3 reads TGTGCCAGCAGCTTAGGAAGGACAGTCACTGAAGCTTTCTTT.

The chain has TRBV5-6 and TRBJ2-2; D unclear. This CDR3 comprises 16 residues. CDR1 is SGHDT and CDR2 is YYEEEE in the germline V gene. V was cut by 1 base and J by 4 bases, with 14 bases left in between. Written as DNA, the CDR3 is TGTGCCAGCAGCTTGTCCCAGGTTTCGAGCACCGGGGAGCTGTTTTTT. Amino acids: CASSLSQVSSTGELFF. The whole variable domain, filled in from reference TRBV5-6 and TRBJ2-2, reads DAGVTQSPTHLIKTRGQQVTLRCSPKSGHDTVSWYQQALGQGPQFIFQYYEEEERQRGNFPDRFSGHQFPNYSSELNVNALLLGDSALYLCASSLSQVSSTGELFFGEGSRLTVL.

The CDR3 nucleotides are TGTGCCAGCCGGCCCATTCCAAGGGGCTCTGGAAACACCATATATTTT. Its translation is CASRPIPRGSGNTIYF. The genes are TRBV27 and TRBJ1-3, with D tentatively TRBD1 (5 bases). The V end was cut by 8 bases, the J end by 0 bases, with 17 bases between. The germline V gene has CDR1 MNHEY and CDR2 SMNVEV (reference sequence). This CDR3 region has 16 residues.

V is TRBV7-7 and J is TRBJ2-1; 12 bases fit TRBD2. Trimming took 5 bases from V and 6 from J; bases not matched to a gene: 8. The CDR3 consists of 16 residues. Germline CDR1 is SSHAT and CDR2 is FNYEAQ (reference sequence). The CDR3 bases are TGTGCCAGCAGCCGGCTGGCTAGCGGGGGGGGCAATGAGCAGTTCTTC. This encodes CASSRLASGGGNEQFF.

The rearrangement uses TRBV29-1 and TRBJ1-6; D gene ambiguous. The CDR3 length is 13 residues. Germline values: CDR1 SQVTM, CDR2 ANQGSEA. V was trimmed by 3 bases and J by 8 bases, leaving 11 bases between them. CDR3 bases: TGCAGCGTTGAGGAGGTGCACGATTCACCCCTCCACTTT. Translated: CSVEEVHDSPLHF.

This CDR3 is CASSPLVLEHTQYF. The CDR3, as DNA: TGTGCCAGCAGCCCCCTCGTCCTCGAGCATACGCAGTATTTT. The rearrangement joins TRBV7-2 to TRBJ2-3; D is unclear. This CDR3 is 14 amino acids long. CDR1 SGHTA and CDR2 FQGNSA come from the germline V gene. Trimming took off 5 bases at V and 7 bases at J, with 16 bases between the two ends. Supplemented by reference TRBV7-2 and TRBJ2-3, the full variable domain reads GAGVSQSPSNKVTEKGKDVELRCDPISGHTALYWYRQSLGQGLEFLIYFQGNSAPDKSGLPSDRFSAERTGGSVSTLTIQRTQQEDSAVYLCASSPLVLEHTQYFGPGTRLTVL.

The chain has TRBV5-1 and TRBJ2-7; TRBD1 aligns across 9 bases. The germline V gene has CDR1 SGHRS and CDR2 YFSETQ. Trimming cost V 0 bases and J 3 bases; bases outside gene matches: 4. CDR3 length equals 15 residues. CDR3 sequence: CASSLGDRAFYEQYF. CDR3 DNA: TGCGCCAGCAGCTTGGGGGACAGGGCATTCTACGAGCAGTACTTC.

The chain recombines TRBV30 with TRBJ2-1; 10 nucleotides line up with TRBD2. Germline-derived CDR1 and CDR2 are GTSNPN and SVGIG (reference sequence). V gave up 7 bases and J gave up 8 bases; unmatched junction bases: 14. The CDR3 totals 15 residues. The chain's CDR3 is CASSSGLAGVDEQFF. For the CDR3, the DNA is TGTGCCTCAAGCTCGGGGCTAGCGGGGGTCGATGAGCAGTTCTTC.